Listed here are 5 T cell receptor beta chains from one sample, sequenced in a study of T cell responses to AZD1222 COVID-19 vaccine. Sequenced by immunoSEQ multiplex PCR; TCRdb stores in-frame clones only, minus some. The sample has fewer than 150,000 clones; about 91% are singletons. The sequencing here drew on peripheral blood, taken on day 0 of AZD1222 vaccination. The receptors were sampled from an adult in good health.

This rearrangement joins TRBV28 to TRBJ2-7, with TRBD1 as a possible D gene (7 bases). The DNA end is a closer match to TRBJ2-4, so the J assignment may be wrong. Germline lookup yields CDR1 MDHEN and CDR2 SYDVKM. CDR3 length equals 14 residues. Here the CDR3 DNA reads TGTGCCAGCAGTCCCAGGGGGGAGGCGAGCATTCAGTACTTC. It specifies CASSPRGEASIQYF.

The chain links TRBV7-2 to TRBJ2-5; a possible D gene is TRBD1 (5 bases). CDR3 size: 12 residues. The germline CDR1 and CDR2 sequences are SGHTA and FQGNSA. Trimming shortened V by 5 bases and J by 7 bases, and 11 bases separated the two germline ends. The chain's CDR3 is CASSAYTGTQYF. The CDR3 DNA reads TGTGCCAGCAGCGCGTACACAGGGACCCAGTACTTC.

The rearrangement uses TRBV25-1 and TRBJ1-2; D call uncertain. The V and J ends lost 4 bases and 4 bases respectively, with 7 bases between them. Germline V CDR1 and CDR2: MGHDK, SYGVNS. This CDR3 region has 12 residues. CDR3: CASSASSYGYTF. DNA of the CDR3: TGTGCCAGCAGTGCCTCTAGCTATGGCTACACCTTC.

The gene calls are TRBV19 and TRBJ1-1; TRBD1 is a possible D gene (5 bases). The CDR3 is 15 residues long. V lost 4 bases to trimming and J lost 0 bases, with 12 bases between them. The germline V gene has CDR1 LNHDA and CDR2 SQIVND (reference sequence). CDR3 in amino acids: CASSRAGQMNTEAFF. CDR3 nucleotides: TGTGCCAGTAGTAGGGCAGGGCAAATGAACACTGAAGCTTTCTTT.

This chain connects TRBV19 to TRBJ1-2, with D tentatively TRBD1 (5 bases). The germline V gene has CDR1 LNHDA and CDR2 SQIVND (reference sequence). V was trimmed by 3 bases and J by 4 bases, leaving 12 bases between them. The CDR3 runs to 14 residues. The CDR3 DNA reads TGTGCCAGTAGTATCGGCAGGGAGGTCTATGGCTACACCTTC. It is translated as CASSIGREVYGYTF.